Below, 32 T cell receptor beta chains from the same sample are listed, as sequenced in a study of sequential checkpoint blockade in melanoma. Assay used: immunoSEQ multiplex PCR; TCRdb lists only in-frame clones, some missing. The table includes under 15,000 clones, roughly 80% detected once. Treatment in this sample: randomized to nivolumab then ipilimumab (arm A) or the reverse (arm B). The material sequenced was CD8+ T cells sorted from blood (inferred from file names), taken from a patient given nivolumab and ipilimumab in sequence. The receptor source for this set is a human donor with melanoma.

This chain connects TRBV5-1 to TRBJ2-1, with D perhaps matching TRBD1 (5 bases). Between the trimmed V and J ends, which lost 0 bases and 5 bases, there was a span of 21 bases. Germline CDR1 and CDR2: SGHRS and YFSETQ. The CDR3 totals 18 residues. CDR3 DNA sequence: TGCGCCAGCAGCTTGGGGTCGTTCGTACGACAGCACCACAATGAGCAGTTCTTC. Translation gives CASSLGSFVRQHHNEQFF.

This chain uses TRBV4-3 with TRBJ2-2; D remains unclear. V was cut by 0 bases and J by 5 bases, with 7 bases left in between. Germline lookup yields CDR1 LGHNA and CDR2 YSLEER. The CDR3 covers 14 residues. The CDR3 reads CASSQDLRTGELFF. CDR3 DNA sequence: TGCGCCAGCAGCCAAGATCTCCGGACCGGGGAGCTGTTTTTT.

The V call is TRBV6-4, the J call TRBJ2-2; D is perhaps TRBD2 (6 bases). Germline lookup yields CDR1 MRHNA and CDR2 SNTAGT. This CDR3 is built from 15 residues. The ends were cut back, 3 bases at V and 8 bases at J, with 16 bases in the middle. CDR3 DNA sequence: TGTGCCAGCAGTGAATCGGCAGGGACTGGTGGGGAGCTGTTTTTT. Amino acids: CASSESAGTGGELFF.

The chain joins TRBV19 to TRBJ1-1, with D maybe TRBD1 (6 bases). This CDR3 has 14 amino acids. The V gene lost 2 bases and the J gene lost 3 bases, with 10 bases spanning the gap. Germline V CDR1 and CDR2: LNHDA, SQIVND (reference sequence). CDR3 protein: CASSIWGLDTEAFF. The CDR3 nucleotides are TGTGCCAGTAGTATATGGGGGCTGGACACTGAAGCTTTCTTT.

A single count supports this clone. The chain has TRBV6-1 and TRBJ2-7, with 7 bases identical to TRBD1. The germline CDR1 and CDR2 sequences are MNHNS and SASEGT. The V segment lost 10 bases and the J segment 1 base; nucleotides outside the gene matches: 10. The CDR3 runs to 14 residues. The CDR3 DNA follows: TGTGCCACCCAAGACCGGGGACAGTCCTACGAGCAGTACTTC. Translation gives CATQDRGQSYEQYF.

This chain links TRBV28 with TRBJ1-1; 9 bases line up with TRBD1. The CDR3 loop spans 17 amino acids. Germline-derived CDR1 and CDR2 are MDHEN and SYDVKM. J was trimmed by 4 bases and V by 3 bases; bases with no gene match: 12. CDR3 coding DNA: TGTGCCAGCAGTTTCTCCACGGGACAGGGTTCGGGCACTGAAGCTTTCTTT. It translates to CASSFSTGQGSGTEAFF.

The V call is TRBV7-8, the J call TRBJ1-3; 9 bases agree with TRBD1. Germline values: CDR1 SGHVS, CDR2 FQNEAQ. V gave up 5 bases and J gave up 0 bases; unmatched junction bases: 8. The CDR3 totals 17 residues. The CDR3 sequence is CASSNRDRALSGNTIYF. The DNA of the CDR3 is TGTGCCAGCAGCAACCGGGACAGGGCGCTCTCTGGAAACACCATATATTTT.

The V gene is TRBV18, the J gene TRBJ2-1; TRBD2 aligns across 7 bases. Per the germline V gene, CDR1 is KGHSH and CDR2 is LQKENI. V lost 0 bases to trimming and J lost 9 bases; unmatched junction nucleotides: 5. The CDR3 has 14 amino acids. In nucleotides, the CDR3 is TGTGCCAGCTCACCACCGGGAGGGAAGGCTGAGCAGTTCTTC. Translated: CASSPPGGKAEQFF.

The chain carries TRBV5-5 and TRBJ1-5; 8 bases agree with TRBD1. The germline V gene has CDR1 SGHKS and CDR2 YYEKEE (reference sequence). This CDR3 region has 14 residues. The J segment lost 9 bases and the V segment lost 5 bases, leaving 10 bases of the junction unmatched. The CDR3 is CASSPDRGLRPQHF. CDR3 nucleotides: TGTGCCAGCAGTCCCGACAGGGGCCTTCGGCCCCAGCATTTT.

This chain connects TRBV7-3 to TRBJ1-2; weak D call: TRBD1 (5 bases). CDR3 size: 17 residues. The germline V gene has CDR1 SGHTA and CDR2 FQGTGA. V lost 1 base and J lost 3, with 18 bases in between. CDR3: CASSLIGGERGDYGYTF. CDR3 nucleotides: TGTGCCAGCAGCTTAATTGGGGGGGAGAGGGGTGACTATGGCTACACCTTC.

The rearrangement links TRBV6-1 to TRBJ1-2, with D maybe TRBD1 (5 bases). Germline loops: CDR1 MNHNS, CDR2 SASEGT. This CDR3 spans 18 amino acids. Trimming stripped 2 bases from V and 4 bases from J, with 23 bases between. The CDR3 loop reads CASSEYGGLDPTSYGYTF. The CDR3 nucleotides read TGTGCCAGCAGTGAATATGGGGGACTGGATCCTACAAGCTATGGCTACACCTTC.

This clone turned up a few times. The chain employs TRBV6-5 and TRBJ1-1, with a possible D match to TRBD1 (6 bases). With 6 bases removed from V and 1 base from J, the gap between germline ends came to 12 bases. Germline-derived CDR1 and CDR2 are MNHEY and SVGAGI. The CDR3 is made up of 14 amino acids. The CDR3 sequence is CASRSDRWNTEAFF. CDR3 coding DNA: TGTGCCAGCAGATCCGACAGGTGGAACACTGAAGCTTTCTTT.

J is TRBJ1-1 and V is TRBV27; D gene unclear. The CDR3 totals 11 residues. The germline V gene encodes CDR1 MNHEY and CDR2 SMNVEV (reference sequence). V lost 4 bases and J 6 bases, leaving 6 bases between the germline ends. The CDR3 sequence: CASSSSSEAFF. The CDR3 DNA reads TGTGCCAGCAGTTCGAGTTCTGAAGCTTTCTTT.

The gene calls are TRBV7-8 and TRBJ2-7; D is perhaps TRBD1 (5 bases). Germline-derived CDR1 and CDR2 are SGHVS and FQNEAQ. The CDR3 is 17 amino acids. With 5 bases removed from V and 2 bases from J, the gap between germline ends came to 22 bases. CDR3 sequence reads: CASSTEKPGRRTYEQYF. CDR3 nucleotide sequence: TGTGCCAGCAGCACCGAAAAGCCAGGGCGACGAACCTACGAGCAGTACTTC.

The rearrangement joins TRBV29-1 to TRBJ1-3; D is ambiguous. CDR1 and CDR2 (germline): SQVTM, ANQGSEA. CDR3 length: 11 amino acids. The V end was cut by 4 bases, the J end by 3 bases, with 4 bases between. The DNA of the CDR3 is TGCAGCGTTGTAAATGGAAACACCATATATTTT. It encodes CSVVNGNTIYF.

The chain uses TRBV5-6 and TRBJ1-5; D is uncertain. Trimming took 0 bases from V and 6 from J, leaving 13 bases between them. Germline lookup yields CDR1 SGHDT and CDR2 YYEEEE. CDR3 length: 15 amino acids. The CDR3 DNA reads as TGTGCCAGCAGCTTGGGGTCGAGGGTTGGTCAGCCCCAGCATTTT. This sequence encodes CASSLGSRVGQPQHF.

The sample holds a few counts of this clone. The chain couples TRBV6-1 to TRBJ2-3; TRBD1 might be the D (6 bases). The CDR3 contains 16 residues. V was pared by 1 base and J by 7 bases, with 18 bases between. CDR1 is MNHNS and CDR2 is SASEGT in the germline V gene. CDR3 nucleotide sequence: TGTGCCAGCAGTGAAGTTACGGACAGTAACCAAAATACGCAGTATTTT. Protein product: CASSEVTDSNQNTQYF.

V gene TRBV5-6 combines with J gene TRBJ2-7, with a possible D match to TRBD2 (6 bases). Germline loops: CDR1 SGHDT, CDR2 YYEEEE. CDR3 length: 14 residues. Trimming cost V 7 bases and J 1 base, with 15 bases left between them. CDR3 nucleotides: TGTGCCAGCTCCGGGTCGGGGGTTTCCTACGAGCAGTACTTC. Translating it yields CASSGSGVSYEQYF.

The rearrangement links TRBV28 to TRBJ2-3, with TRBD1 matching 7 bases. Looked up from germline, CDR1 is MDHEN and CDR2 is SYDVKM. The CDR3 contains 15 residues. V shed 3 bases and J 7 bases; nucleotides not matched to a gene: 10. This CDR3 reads CASSFDRVGIHTQYF. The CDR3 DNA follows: TGTGCCAGCAGTTTCGACAGGGTTGGAATCCATACGCAGTATTTT.

The CDR3 DNA reads TGTGCCAGCAGTCTAAACAGGGGGCAAGAGACCCAGTACTTC. This encodes CASSLNRGQETQYF. The chain has TRBV27 and TRBJ2-5, with 8 nucleotides matching TRBD1. V lost 5 bases to trimming and J lost 2 bases; unmatched junction nucleotides: 4. Germline CDR1 and CDR2: MNHEY and SMNVEV (reference sequence). The CDR3 runs to 14 residues.

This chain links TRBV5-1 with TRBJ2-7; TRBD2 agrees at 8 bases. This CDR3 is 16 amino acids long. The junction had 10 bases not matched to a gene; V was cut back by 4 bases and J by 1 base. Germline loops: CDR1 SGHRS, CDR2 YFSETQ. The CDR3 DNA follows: TGCGCCAGCAGCGTACTAGGGACTAGTGAATCCTACGAGCAGTACTTC. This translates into CASSVLGTSESYEQYF.

This CDR3 reads CASSWGLGYGYTF. In DNA, the CDR3 is TGTGCCAGCAGCTGGGGACTTGGCTATGGCTACACCTTC. The chain joins TRBV6-5 to TRBJ1-2; possible D gene TRBD1, 5 bases. Between the trimmed V and J ends, which lost 6 bases and 4 bases, there was a span of 12 bases. Germline CDR1 is MNHEY and CDR2 is SVGAGI. CDR3 length: 13 amino acids.

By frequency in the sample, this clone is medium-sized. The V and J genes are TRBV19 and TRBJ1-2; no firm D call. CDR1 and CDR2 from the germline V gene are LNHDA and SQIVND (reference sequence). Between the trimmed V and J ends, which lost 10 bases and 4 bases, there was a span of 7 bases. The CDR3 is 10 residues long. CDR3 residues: CATEAYGYTF. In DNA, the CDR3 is TGTGCCACGGAGGCCTATGGCTACACCTTC.

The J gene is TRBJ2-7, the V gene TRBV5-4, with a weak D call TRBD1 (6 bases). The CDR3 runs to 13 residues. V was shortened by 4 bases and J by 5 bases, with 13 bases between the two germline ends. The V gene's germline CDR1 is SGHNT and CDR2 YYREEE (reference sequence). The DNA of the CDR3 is TGTGCCAGCAGCGCCTGGGCAGGGGACGAGCAGTACTTC. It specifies CASSAWAGDEQYF.

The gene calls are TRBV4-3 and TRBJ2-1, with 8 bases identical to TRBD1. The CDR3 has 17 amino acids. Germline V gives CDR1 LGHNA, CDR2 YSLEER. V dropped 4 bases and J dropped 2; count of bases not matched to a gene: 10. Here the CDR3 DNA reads TGCGCCAGCAGCCGGGGTATTGGGACAGGCCCCTACAATGAGCAGTTCTTC. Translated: CASSRGIGTGPYNEQFF.

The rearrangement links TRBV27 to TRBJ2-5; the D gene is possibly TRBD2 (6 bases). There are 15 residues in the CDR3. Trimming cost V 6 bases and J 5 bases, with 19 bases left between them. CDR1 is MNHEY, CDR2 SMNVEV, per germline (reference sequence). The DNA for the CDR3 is TGTGCCAGCAGGCGAAGAGGCGGGGTGGGGGAGACCCAGTACTTC. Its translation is CASRRRGGVGETQYF.

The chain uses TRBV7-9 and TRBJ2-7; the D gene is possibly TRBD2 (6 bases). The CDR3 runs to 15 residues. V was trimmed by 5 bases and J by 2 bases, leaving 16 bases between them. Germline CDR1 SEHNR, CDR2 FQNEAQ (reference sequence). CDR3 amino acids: CASSGGMGGTYEQYF. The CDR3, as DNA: TGTGCCAGCAGCGGAGGGATGGGGGGAACCTACGAGCAGTACTTC.

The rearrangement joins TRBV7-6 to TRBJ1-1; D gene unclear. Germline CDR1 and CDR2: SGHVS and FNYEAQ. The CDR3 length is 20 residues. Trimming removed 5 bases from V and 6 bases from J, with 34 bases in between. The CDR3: CASSHPAGGFRASEYAEAFF. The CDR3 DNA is TGTGCCAGCAGCCATCCGGCGGGAGGCTTTCGAGCGAGCGAATACGCTGAAGCTTTCTTT.

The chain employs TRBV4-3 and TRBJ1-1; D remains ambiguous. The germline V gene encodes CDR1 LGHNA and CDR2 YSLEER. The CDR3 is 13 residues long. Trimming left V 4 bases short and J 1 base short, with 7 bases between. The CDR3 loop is CASSPFRNTEAFF. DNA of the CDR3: TGCGCCAGCAGCCCCTTCAGGAACACTGAAGCTTTCTTT.

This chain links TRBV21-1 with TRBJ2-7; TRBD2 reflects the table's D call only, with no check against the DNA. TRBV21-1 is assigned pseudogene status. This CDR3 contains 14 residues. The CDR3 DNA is TGTGCCAGCAGCAACGAGGTCATCTCCTACGAGCAGTACTTC. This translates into CASSNEVISYEQYF.

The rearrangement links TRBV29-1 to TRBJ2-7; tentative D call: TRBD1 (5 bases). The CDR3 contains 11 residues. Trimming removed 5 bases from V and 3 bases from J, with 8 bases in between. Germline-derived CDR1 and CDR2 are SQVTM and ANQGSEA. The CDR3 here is CSVQGIYEQYF. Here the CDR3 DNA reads TGCAGCGTTCAGGGTATCTACGAGCAGTACTTC.

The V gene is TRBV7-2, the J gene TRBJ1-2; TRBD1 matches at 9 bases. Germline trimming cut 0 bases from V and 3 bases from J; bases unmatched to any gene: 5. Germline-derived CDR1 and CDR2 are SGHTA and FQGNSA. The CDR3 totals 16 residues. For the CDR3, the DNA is TGTGCCAGCAGCTTAGCACGGGACAGGGTTTACTATGGCTACACCTTC. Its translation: CASSLARDRVYYGYTF.